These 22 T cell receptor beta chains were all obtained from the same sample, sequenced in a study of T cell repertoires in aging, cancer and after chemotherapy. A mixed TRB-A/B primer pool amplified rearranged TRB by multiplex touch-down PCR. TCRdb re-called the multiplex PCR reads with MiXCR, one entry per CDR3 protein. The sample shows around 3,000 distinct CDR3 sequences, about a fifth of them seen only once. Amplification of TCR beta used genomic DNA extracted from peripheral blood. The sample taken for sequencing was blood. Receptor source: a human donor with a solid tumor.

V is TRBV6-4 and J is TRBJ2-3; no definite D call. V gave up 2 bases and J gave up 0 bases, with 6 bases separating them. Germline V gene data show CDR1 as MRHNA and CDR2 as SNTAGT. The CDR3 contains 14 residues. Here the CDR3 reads CASSDAASTDTQYF. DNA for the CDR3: TGTGCCAGCAGTGACGCGGCTAGCACAGATACGCAGTATTTT.

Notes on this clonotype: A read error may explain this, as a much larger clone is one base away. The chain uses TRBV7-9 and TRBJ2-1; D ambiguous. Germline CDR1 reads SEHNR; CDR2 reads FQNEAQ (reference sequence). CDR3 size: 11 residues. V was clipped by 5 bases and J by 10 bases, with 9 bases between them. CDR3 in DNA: TGTGCCAGCAGCATGTACTTCGAGCAGTTCTTC. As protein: CASSMYFEQFF.

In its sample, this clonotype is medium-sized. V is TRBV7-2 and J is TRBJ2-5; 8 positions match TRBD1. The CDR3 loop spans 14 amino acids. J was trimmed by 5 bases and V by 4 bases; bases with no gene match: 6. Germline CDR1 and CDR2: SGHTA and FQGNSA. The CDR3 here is CASSSRTGMETQYF. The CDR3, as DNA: TGTGCCAGCAGCTCCCGGACAGGGATGGAGACCCAGTACTTC. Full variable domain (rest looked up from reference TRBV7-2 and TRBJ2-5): GAGVSQSPSNKVTEKGKDVELRCDPISGHTALYWYRQSLGQGLEFLIYFQGNSAPDKSGLPSDRFSAERTGGSVSTLTIQRTQQEDSAVYLCASSSRTGMETQYFGPGTRLLVL.

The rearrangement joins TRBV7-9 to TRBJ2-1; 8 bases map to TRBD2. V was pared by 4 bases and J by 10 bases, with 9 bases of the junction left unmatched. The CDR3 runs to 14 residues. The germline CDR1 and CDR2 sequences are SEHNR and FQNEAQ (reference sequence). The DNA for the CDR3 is TGTGCCAGCAGCTCGAGGGGCGGGGGGCGGGAGCAGTTCTTC. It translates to CASSSRGGGREQFF.

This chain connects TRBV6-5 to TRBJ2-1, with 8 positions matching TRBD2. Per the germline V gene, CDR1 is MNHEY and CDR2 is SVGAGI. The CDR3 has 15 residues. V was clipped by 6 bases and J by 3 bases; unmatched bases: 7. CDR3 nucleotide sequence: TGTGCCAGCAGCCAGCGGGGGTCCTTCTACAATGAGCAGTTCTTC. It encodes CASSQRGSFYNEQFF.

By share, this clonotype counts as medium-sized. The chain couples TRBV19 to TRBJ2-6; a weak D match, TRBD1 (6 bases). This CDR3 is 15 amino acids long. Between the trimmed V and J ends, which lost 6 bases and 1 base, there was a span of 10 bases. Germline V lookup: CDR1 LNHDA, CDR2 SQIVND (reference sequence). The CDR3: CASRPGVSGANVLTF. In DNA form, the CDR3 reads TGTGCCAGTAGACCAGGGGTTTCTGGGGCCAACGTCCTGACTTTC.

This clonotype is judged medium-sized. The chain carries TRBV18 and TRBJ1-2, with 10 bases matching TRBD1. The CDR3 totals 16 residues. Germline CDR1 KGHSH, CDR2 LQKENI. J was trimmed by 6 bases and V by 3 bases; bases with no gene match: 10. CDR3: CASSPSRQGARDGYTF. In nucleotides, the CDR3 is TGTGCCAGCTCACCCTCTCGACAGGGGGCGAGAGATGGCTACACCTTC.

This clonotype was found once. The CDR3 loop is CASSLGSGGRVNEQFF. CDR3 DNA: TGTGCCAGCAGCTTAGGTTCTGGCGGGAGAGTCAATGAGCAGTTCTTC. The chain recombines TRBV7-9 with TRBJ2-1; 7 bases agree with TRBD2. This CDR3 has 16 residues. With 1 base clipped from V and 6 bases from J, the junction kept 9 bases outside the gene matches. CDR1 is SEHNR, CDR2 FQNEAQ, per germline (reference sequence).

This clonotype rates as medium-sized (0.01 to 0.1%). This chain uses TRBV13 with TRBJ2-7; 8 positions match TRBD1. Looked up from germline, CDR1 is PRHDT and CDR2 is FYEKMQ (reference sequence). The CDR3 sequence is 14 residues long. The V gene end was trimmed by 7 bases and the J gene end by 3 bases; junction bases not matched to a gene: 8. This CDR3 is CASTQRGQDYEQYF. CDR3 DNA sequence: TGTGCCAGCACCCAGAGGGGACAGGACTACGAGCAGTACTTC.

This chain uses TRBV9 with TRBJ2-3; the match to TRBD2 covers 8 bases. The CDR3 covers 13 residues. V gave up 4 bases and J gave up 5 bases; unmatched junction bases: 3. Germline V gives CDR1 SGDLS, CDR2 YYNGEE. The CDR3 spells CASSSGRGDTQYF. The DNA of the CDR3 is TGTGCCAGCAGCAGCGGGAGAGGAGATACGCAGTATTTT. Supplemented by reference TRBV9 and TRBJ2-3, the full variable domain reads DSGVTQTPKHLITATGQRVTLRCSPRSGDLSVYWYQQSLDQGLQFLIQYYNGEERAKGNILERFSAQQFPDLHSELNLSSLELGDSALYFCASSSGRGDTQYFGPGTRLTVL.

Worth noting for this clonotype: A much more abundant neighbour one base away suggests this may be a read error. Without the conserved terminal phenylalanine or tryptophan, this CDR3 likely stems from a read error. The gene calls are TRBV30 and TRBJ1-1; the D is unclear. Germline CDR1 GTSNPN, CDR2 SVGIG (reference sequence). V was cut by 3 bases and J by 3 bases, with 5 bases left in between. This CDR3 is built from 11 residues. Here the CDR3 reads CAWRTYTEAFI. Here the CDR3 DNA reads TGTGCCTGGAGGACCTACACTGAAGCTTTCATT.

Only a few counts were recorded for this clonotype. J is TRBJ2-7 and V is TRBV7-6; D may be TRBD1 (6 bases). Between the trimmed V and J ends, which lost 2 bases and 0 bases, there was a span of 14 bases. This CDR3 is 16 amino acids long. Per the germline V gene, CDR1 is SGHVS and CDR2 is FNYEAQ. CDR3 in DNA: TGTGCCAGCAGCTTATATGCTGGGGGCCTCTCCTACGAGCAGTACTTC. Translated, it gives CASSLYAGGLSYEQYF.

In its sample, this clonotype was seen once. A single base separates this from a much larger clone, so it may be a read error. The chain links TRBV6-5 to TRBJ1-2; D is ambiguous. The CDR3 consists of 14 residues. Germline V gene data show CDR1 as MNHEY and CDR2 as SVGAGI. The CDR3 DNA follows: TGTTCCAGCAGTTACGACGCGGTTAACTATGGCTACACCTTC. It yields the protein CSSSYDAVNYGYTF.

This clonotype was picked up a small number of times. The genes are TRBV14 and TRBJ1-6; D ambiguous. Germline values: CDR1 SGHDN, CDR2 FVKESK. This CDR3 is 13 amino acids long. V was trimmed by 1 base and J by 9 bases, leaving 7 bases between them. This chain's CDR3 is CASSQGWISPLHF. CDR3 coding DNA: TGTGCCAGCAGCCAAGGGTGGATTTCACCCCTCCACTTT.

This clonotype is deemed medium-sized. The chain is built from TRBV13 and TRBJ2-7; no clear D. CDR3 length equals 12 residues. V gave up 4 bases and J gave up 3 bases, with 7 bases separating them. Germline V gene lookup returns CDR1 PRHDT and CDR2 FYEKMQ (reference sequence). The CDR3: CASSSDGYEQYF. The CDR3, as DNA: TGTGCCAGCAGCTCGGACGGCTACGAGCAGTACTTC.

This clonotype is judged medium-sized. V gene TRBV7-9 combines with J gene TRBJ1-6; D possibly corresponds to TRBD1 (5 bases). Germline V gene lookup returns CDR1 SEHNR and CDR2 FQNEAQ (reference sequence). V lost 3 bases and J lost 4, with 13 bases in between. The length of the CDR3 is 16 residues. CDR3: CASSFGQGFYNSPLHF. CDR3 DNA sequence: TGTGCCAGCAGCTTCGGGCAGGGCTTTTATAATTCACCCCTCCACTTT.

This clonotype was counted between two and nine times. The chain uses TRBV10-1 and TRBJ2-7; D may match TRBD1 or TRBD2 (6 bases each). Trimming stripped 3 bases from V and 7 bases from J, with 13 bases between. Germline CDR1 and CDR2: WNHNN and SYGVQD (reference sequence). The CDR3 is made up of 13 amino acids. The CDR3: CASSDGGRGEQYF. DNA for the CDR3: TGCGCCAGCAGTGATGGGGGGCGCGGAGAGCAGTACTTC.

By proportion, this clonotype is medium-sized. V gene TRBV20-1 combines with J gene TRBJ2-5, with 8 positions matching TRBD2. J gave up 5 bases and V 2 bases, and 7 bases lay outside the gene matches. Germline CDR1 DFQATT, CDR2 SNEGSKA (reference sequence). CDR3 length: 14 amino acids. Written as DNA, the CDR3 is TGCAGTGCTAGAACTGGACTAGCTAGGGAGACCCAGTACTTC. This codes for CSARTGLARETQYF.

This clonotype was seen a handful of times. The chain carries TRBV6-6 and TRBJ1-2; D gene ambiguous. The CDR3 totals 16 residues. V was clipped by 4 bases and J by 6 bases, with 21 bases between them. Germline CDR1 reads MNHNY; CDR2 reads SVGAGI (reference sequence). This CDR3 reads CASSSWQQTRGHGYTF. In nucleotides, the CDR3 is TGTGCCAGCAGTTCATGGCAGCAAACGCGCGGGCATGGCTACACCTTC.

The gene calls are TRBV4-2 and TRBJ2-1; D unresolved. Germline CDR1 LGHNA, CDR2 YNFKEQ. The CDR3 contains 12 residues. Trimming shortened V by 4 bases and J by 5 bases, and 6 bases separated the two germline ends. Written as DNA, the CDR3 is TGTGCCAGCAGCCCCCGAGACAATGAGCAGTTCTTC. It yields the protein CASSPRDNEQFF.

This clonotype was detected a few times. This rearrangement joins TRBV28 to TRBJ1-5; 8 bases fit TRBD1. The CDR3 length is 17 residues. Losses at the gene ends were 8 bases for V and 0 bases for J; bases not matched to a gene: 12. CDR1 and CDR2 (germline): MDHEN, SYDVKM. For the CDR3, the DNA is TGTGCCAGCCTGAATCAGGGGGCGGGTGTTAGCAATCAGCCCCAGCATTTT. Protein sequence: CASLNQGAGVSNQPQHF.

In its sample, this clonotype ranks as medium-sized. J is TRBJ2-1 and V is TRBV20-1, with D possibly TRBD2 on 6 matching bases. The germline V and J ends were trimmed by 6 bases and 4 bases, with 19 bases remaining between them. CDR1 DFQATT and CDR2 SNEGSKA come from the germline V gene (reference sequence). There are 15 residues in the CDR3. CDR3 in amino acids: CSASGRGVPYNEQFF. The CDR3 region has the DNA TGCAGTGCGAGCGGGCGCGGGGTGCCTTACAATGAGCAGTTCTTC.